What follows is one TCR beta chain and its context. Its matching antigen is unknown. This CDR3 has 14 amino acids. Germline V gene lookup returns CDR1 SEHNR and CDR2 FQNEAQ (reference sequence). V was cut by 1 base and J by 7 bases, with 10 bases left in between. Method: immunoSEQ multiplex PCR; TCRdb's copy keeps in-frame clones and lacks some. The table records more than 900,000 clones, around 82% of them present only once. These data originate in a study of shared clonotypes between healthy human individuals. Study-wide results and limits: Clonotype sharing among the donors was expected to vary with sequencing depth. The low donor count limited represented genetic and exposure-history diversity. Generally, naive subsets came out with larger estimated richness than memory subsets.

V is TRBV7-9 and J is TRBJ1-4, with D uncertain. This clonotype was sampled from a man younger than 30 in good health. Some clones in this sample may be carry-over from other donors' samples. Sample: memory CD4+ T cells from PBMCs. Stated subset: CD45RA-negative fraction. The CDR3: CASSLEGSGEKLFF. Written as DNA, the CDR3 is TGTGCCAGCAGCTTAGAGGGTAGTGGTGAAAAACTGTTTTTT.